This entry lists 15 T cell receptor beta chains sequenced from one sample in a study of tumor-infiltrating lymphocytes in localized non-small cell lung cancer. Some clones are missing from TCRdb's copy, which holds only in-frame ones; the method was immunoSEQ multiplex PCR. The sample carries around 16,000 clones, roughly 78% recorded once. The specimen was lung tumor tissue. These receptors all stem from a human donor with non-small cell lung cancer.

The J gene is TRBJ2-3, the V gene TRBV19, with unresolved D. This CDR3 comprises 14 residues. Trimming removed 5 bases from V and 1 base from J, with 10 bases in between. From germline, CDR1 is LNHDA and CDR2 SQIVND (reference sequence). This CDR3 is CASSSQSGTDTQYF. CDR3 sequence (DNA): TGTGCCAGTAGTTCCCAATCTGGCACAGATACGCAGTATTTT.

This chain links TRBV28 with TRBJ1-1; D ambiguous. The V and J ends lost 3 bases and 3 bases respectively, with 14 bases between them. Germline-derived CDR1 and CDR2 are MDHEN and SYDVKM. The CDR3 runs to 15 residues. CDR3 loop: CASSFPGLFHTEAFF. CDR3 in DNA: TGTGCCAGCAGTTTCCCGGGTCTGTTTCACACTGAAGCTTTCTTT.

By sample fraction, this clone is medium-sized. V usage is TRBV15 and J usage is TRBJ1-2, with D unclear. The ends were cut back, 5 bases at V and 7 bases at J, with 14 bases in the middle. This CDR3 spans 13 amino acids. Germline V CDR1 and CDR2: LNHNV, YYDKDF (reference sequence). The CDR3 protein is CATSGRLALGYTF. The CDR3 DNA reads TGTGCCACCAGCGGTAGACTGGCTCTTGGCTACACCTTC.

The chain has TRBV30 and TRBJ2-4; 9 bases are a match to TRBD2. This CDR3 spans 15 amino acids. CDR1 GTSNPN and CDR2 SVGIG come from the germline V gene (reference sequence). The trim removed 0 bases at V and 7 bases at J, leaving 7 bases unmatched. The CDR3 here is CAWSVGGGAQNIQYF. The CDR3 DNA sequence: TGTGCCTGGAGTGTAGGCGGGGGGGCCCAGAACATTCAGTACTTC.

The chain uses TRBV19 and TRBJ1-6, with D unresolved. This CDR3 has 14 residues. Germline V gives CDR1 LNHDA, CDR2 SQIVND (reference sequence). V was clipped by 9 bases and J by 0 bases, with 9 bases between them. CDR3 amino acids: CASAGGSYNSPLHF. CDR3 DNA sequence: TGTGCCAGCGCAGGAGGCTCCTATAATTCACCCCTCCACTTT.

J is TRBJ2-5 and V is TRBV27; D is unresolved. The V and J ends lost 5 bases and 6 bases respectively, with 10 bases between them. From germline, CDR1 is MNHEY and CDR2 SMNVEV (reference sequence). The CDR3 has 12 residues. CDR3 sequence reads: CASSPYGQTQYF. The CDR3 DNA is TGTGCCAGCAGTCCCTATGGGCAGACCCAGTACTTC.

V usage is TRBV6-1 and J usage is TRBJ2-3, with D perhaps TRBD1 (6 bases). The CDR3 length is 16 residues. Germline V gene lookup returns CDR1 MNHNS and CDR2 SASEGT. V lost 1 base to trimming and J lost 0 bases, with 11 bases between them. DNA of the CDR3: TGTGCCAGCAGTGAAGGGGGGCGAAAGAGCACAGATACGCAGTATTTT. Protein sequence: CASSEGGRKSTDTQYF.

The chain joins TRBV5-1 to TRBJ1-2; 8 positions match TRBD1. V gave up 0 bases and J gave up 8 bases; unmatched junction bases: 6. The CDR3 runs 14 residues. Germline V gene lookup returns CDR1 SGHRS and CDR2 YFSETQ. The CDR3 nucleotides are TGCGCCAGCAGCTTGGAGGCAGGGGGCGCGGGCTACACCTTC. Its protein product is CASSLEAGGAGYTF.

The chain couples TRBV30 to TRBJ2-1, with TRBD2 identical over 10 bases. Germline V lookup: CDR1 GTSNPN, CDR2 SVGIG (reference sequence). The J segment lost 8 bases and the V segment lost 0 bases, leaving 4 bases of the junction unmatched. This CDR3 spans 14 amino acids. CDR3 DNA: TGTGCCTGGAGTGTCCTAGCGGGGGCGGATGAGCAGTTCTTC. This encodes CAWSVLAGADEQFF.

This clone has a handful of counts. The gene calls are TRBV6-6 and TRBJ2-7; the match to TRBD2 covers 9 bases. With V trimmed by 6 bases and J by 9 bases, 6 bases remained unmatched. CDR1 and CDR2 (germline): MNHNY, SVGAGI (reference sequence). The CDR3 is 12 residues long. CDR3 nucleotide sequence: TGTGCCAGCAGGGGCCGACTAGCGGTGCAGTACTTC. The encoded protein is CASRGRLAVQYF.

The DNA for the CDR3 is TGTGCCTGGAGTCACAGGGCGGGAGGGTACAATGAGCAGTTCTTC. Translation: CAWSHRAGGYNEQFF. The genes are TRBV30 and TRBJ2-1, with 9 bases fitting TRBD2. CDR1 is GTSNPN, CDR2 SVGIG, per germline (reference sequence). J gave up 4 bases and V 2 bases, and 6 bases lay outside the gene matches. The CDR3 totals 15 residues.

The chain carries TRBV28 and TRBJ1-5; 9 bases fit TRBD1. V gave up 7 bases and J gave up 5 bases; unmatched junction bases: 6. Germline V lookup: CDR1 MDHEN, CDR2 SYDVKM. The CDR3 consists of 14 residues. The CDR3 nucleotides read TGTGCCAGCACCTATGGGGACAGGGATCAGCCCCAGCATTTT. The encoded protein is CASTYGDRDQPQHF. Using reference TRBV28 and TRBJ1-5 for the parts outside the CDR3, the full variable domain is DVKVTQSSRYLVKRTGEKVFLECVQDMDHENMFWYRQDPGLGLRLIYFSYDVKMKEKGDIPEGYSVSREKKERFSLILESASTNQTSMYLCASTYGDRDQPQHFGDGTRLSIL.

This chain connects TRBV6-5 to TRBJ2-1, with D perhaps being TRBD1 or TRBD2 (5 bases each). V lost 2 bases and J 6 bases, leaving 14 bases between the germline ends. The CDR3 length is 15 residues. Germline V gene data show CDR1 as MNHEY and CDR2 as SVGAGI. The CDR3 sequence: CASSYGTPRTNEQFF. CDR3 coding DNA: TGTGCCAGCAGTTACGGGACCCCCCGTACCAATGAGCAGTTCTTC.

The chain has TRBV6-5 and TRBJ2-3; TRBD2 is a possible D gene (5 bases). Germline V gives CDR1 MNHEY, CDR2 SVGAGI. V lost 3 bases, J lost 10 bases, and 14 bases lay in between. The CDR3 totals 13 residues. DNA for the CDR3: TGTGCCAGCAGTTATACCCGGACTGCTTCGCAGTATTTT. This sequence encodes CASSYTRTASQYF.

The chain recombines TRBV19 with TRBJ2-3; TRBD2 aligns across 7 bases. With V trimmed by 3 bases and J by 0 bases, 3 bases remained unmatched. Per germline, CDR1 LNHDA and CDR2 SQIVND (reference sequence). This CDR3 has 15 amino acids. CDR3 in DNA: TGTGCCAGTAGTATCCAGCGGGGAAGCACAGATACGCAGTATTTT. Translation: CASSIQRGSTDTQYF.